The source of this TCR beta chain is a study of Tregs in tolerant kidney transplant recipients (dated by TCRdb to the late 2010s). General notes on the study: Transplants used related donors with nonmyeloablative bone marrow transplantation; mixed chimerism was transient in the human trials. TCRbeta sequencing was used in the study to identify donor-specific regulatory T cells before combined kidney and bone marrow transplantation, and the identified cells were then tracked after transplant.

The sample's time point, from its label and the paper: blood sample drawn before combined kidney and bone marrow transplant. Thawed PBMCs were FACS-sorted into unstimulated Tregs (CD4+CD25+CD127-), CD4+ non-Tregs (CD4+CD25-), CD4 cells and CD8 cells. Prior to Treg sorting, thawed PBMCs were rested overnight with 200 IU/ml IL-2 at 37 degrees C. The patients were a few recipients of combined kidney and bone marrow transplants from the ITN036ST trial, and samples were available only from these trial subjects. Healthy control blood was processed to PBMCs by Ficoll density gradient and cryopreserved, and patient PBMCs were collected before and after transplant. For TCRbeta CDR3 sequencing, genomic DNA from the sorted cells was extracted using the QIAGEN DNeasy Blood and Tissue Kit. High-throughput TCRbeta CDR3 sequencing was carried out commercially through immunoSEQ, with PCR amplification with bias correction and internal controls included. The published analysis was carried out like this. Unique productive TCRbeta sequences were defined by CDR3 nucleotide sequence where primers matched, otherwise by CDR3 amino acid sequence with Vbeta and Jbeta genes. As a correction for sorting error, sequences shared between sorted populations at a frequency ratio of 2:1 or less were discarded, and the remaining shared sequences were assigned to the higher population. Donor-reactive sequences were defined as at least 5-fold expanded in CFSE-low cells versus unstimulated cells, with frequency of at least 0.01% in CFSE-low cells. Jensen-Shannon divergence calculated on the top 100 TCRbeta sequences ranked by frequency was used to measure repertoire divergence. For samples with multiple sequencing runs, sorting error was corrected in each run separately before the runs were combined. The table comes from immuneACCESS by way of TCRdb, which keeps in-frame sequences with V and J called. Part of the clones is missing from these tables; in studies checked, under half for an unresolved V gene and the rest for unknown reasons. The DNA gave D and trimming, while V, J and clone size come from that table. Present in this sample are around 78,000 clones, more than 85% of which were seen just once. Approximately 0.35% of the sample is taken by the ten largest.

A word on this clone: There is no known antigen for this receptor. Base qualities are not at hand, and no much larger clone is one base apart.

Study-level results and caveats: Because only a small number of patients were included, the study had limitations, and the results will need to be validated in larger populations as well as under other immunosuppression protocols. For some patients, the PCR primers changed as time went on, which meant samples from those patients could not be compared with one another at the nucleotide level. In tolerant patients, donor-specific Tregs expanded more than Tregs overall, which suggests antigen-driven rather than nonspecific expansion. Expanding Tregs with activated donor B cells appeared to identify the most biologically relevant and donor-specific TCRbeta repertoire. Biological reproducibility was not examined directly, but technical replication error appeared to be minimal.

V is pruned by 3 bases and J by 4 bases, leaving 5 bases of the junction without a gene match. Measured from the cysteine to the phenylalanine, the CDR3 is 14 residues long. CDR3 DNA only is kept here, 42 bases in frame from base 1. The germline V gene supplies CDR1 SGDLS and CDR2 YYNGEE. This sequence was found in a human donor who received a combined kidney and bone marrow transplant. Sequencing used Tregs from blood, obtained before the transplant. Rearrangement joined TRBV9 to TRBJ1-1; 8 central nucleotides agree with TRBD1. The nucleotide sequence is TGTGCCAGCAGCGCGGGACAGGTAAGCACTGAAGCTTTCTTT. This gives the protein CASSAGQVSTEAFF.